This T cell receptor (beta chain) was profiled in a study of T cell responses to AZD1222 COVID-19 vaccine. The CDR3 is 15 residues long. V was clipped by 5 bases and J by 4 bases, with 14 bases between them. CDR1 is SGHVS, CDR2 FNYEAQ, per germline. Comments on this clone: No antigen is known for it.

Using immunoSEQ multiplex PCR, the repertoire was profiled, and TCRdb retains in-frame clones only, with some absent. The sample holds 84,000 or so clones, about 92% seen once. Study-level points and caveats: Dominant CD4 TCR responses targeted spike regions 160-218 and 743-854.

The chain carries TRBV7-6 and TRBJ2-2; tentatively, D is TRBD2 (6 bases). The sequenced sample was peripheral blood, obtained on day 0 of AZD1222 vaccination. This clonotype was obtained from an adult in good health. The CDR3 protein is CASSPGVSSTGELFF. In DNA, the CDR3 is TGTGCCAGCAGCCCGGGGGTTAGTAGCACCGGGGAGCTGTTTTTT.